Below, 8 T cell receptor beta chains from the same sample are listed, as sequenced in a study of T-cell reconstitution after alpha-beta-depleted transplantation in children. Construction of the TCRbeta library involved unique molecular identifiers. TCRdb re-analysed the PCR reads in MiXCR, keeping a single row per CDR3 protein. The sample includes hundreds of thousands of distinct CDR3 sequences, 10% to 15% of them seen just once. The sequencing here drew on PBMCs, mostly from graft donor cells, taken 360 days after TCRalphabeta/CD19-depleted stem cell transplant. These receptor sequences come from a male patient under 18 who had a stem cell transplant for acute myeloid leukemia, so the T cells may come from the graft donor.

The CDR3 DNA is TGCAGTGCTGGAAGGGGGACTAGCGGGAACTACGAGCAGTACTTC. It codes for CSAGRGTSGNYEQYF. The gene calls are TRBV20-1 and TRBJ2-7; 13 bases are a match to TRBD2. The CDR3 loop spans 15 amino acids. The germline CDR1 and CDR2 sequences are DFQATT and SNEGSKA (reference sequence). With V trimmed by 5 bases and J by 3 bases, 7 bases remained unmatched.

J is TRBJ2-1 and V is TRBV13; perhaps TRBD2 as D (6 bases). Germline V gives CDR1 PRHDT, CDR2 FYEKMQ (reference sequence). The germline V and J ends were trimmed by 5 bases and 12 bases, with 17 bases remaining between them. The CDR3 runs 13 residues. CDR3 nucleotides: TGTGCCAGCAGCCGACCGGAGGAGGGACTGCAGTTCTTC. Translation gives CASSRPEEGLQFF.

This clonotype was counted a few times. The V and J genes are TRBV14 and TRBJ1-4; D is possibly TRBD1 (5 bases). The CDR3 is 16 residues long. Trimming took 0 bases from V and 6 from J, leaving 14 bases between them. CDR1 is SGHDN and CDR2 is FVKESK in the germline V gene. The CDR3 region has the DNA TGTGCCAGCAGCCAAGATACCGGGGCGAGGCATGAAAAACTGTTTTTT. This sequence encodes CASSQDTGARHEKLFF.

This clonotype was detected a few times. The V gene is TRBV2, the J gene TRBJ2-5; no definite D call. CDR3 length: 15 residues. Trimming removed 1 base from V and 0 bases from J, with 9 bases in between. Germline V gene data show CDR1 as SNHLY and CDR2 as FYNNEI. CDR3 DNA: TGTGCCAGCAGTGAAGGGTATTCGTACCAAGAGACCCAGTACTTC. The encoded protein is CASSEGYSYQETQYF.

The V and J genes are TRBV12-3 or TRBV12-4 and TRBJ2-3; 14 bases line up with TRBD2. V shed 6 bases and J 2 bases; nucleotides not matched to a gene: 13. The CDR3 is 19 residues long. The CDR3 DNA reads as TGTGCCAGCAGGCCTGGGACTAGCGGGAGTGGGACGCTCACAGATACGCAGTATTTT. This translates into CASRPGTSGSGTLTDTQYF.

The rearrangement uses TRBV5-1 and TRBJ2-7, with D perhaps TRBD2 (6 bases). The CDR3 has 15 residues. CDR1 and CDR2 (germline): SGHRS, YFSETQ. Trimming cost V 4 bases and J 4 bases, with 18 bases left between them. CDR3 nucleotide sequence: TGCGCCAGCAGCCTATGGGCTGGGGCGGGATACGAGCAGTACTTC. Translating gives CASSLWAGAGYEQYF.

The chain employs TRBV12-3 or TRBV12-4 and TRBJ2-2; D may be TRBD1 (5 bases). CDR3 length equals 15 residues. The V end was cut by 0 bases, the J end by 5 bases, with 10 bases between. The CDR3 sequence: CASSLAQGRTGELFF. The CDR3 DNA follows: TGTGCCAGCAGTTTAGCTCAGGGTCGGACCGGGGAGCTGTTTTTT.

Only a few counts were recorded for this clonotype. The chain couples TRBV6-1 to TRBJ1-2; TRBD1 might be the D (6 bases). CDR1 MNHNS and CDR2 SASEGT come from the germline V gene. CDR3 length: 14 amino acids. The V end was cut by 6 bases, the J end by 2 bases, with 13 bases between. CDR3 coding DNA: TGTGCCAGCAGATCAGGGGCTCTGAACTATGGCTACACCTTC. Protein: CASRSGALNYGYTF.